This TCR beta chain stems from a study of OX40 agonist ivuxolimab in advanced cancers. The overall study: Participants, roughly 81% male, averaged around 60 years of age, ranging from about 23 to 90. Overall study findings and caveats: Certain nonresponders additionally had low normalized T-cell clonal expansion. With doses of 0.1 to 3.0 mg/kg, CD4+ and CD8+ blood T cells had undergone clonal expansion by week 6.

The assay was immunoSEQ multiplex PCR, and TCRdb's table has in-frame clones only and misses some. The table has roughly 53,000 clones, 65% to 85% seen once. The ends were cut back, 3 bases at V and 1 base at J, with 15 bases in the middle. Germline loops: CDR1 WSHSY, CDR2 SAAADI. The CDR3 is 16 residues long. Remarks on this clone: Antigen unknown.

This receptor was taken from an adult with an advanced solid tumor such as melanoma, head and neck, liver or kidney cancer. This chain connects TRBV10-2 to TRBJ1-1; tentative D call: TRBD1 (5 bases). The material was CD4+ or CD8+ T cells sorted from blood, obtained in a trial of the OX40 agonist ivuxolimab. The CDR3 sequence is CASSDLLHQGNTEAFF. The CDR3 DNA follows: TGCGCCAGCAGTGACCTACTACACCAGGGGAACACTGAAGCTTTCTTT.